This T cell receptor (beta chain) is from a study of T-cell reconstitution after alpha-beta-depleted transplantation in children. The authors prepared the TCRbeta library with unique molecular identifiers. Using its own MiXCR run on the PCR reads, TCRdb lists one record per CDR3 protein. The sample comprises around 400,000 distinct CDR3 sequences, 9.5% to 13% of which are singletons, and 4.5% to 6.5% rests with the top ten. This clonotype was counted ten times or more. Deletions cut 3 bases from V and 4 bases from J, with 9 bases between. Germline CDR1 and CDR2: DFQATT and SNEGSKA (reference sequence). This CDR3 region has 13 residues.

The sample was PBMCs from the stem cell graft donor, taken from the stem cell graft. This sequence joins TRBV20-1 and TRBJ1-4; D unclear. The receptor's source is a human donor who donated a stem cell graft to a child with acute myeloid leukemia. The CDR3 is CSASQIFNEKLFF. The CDR3 DNA follows: TGCAGTGCTAGCCAGATTTTTAATGAAAAACTGTTTTTT.